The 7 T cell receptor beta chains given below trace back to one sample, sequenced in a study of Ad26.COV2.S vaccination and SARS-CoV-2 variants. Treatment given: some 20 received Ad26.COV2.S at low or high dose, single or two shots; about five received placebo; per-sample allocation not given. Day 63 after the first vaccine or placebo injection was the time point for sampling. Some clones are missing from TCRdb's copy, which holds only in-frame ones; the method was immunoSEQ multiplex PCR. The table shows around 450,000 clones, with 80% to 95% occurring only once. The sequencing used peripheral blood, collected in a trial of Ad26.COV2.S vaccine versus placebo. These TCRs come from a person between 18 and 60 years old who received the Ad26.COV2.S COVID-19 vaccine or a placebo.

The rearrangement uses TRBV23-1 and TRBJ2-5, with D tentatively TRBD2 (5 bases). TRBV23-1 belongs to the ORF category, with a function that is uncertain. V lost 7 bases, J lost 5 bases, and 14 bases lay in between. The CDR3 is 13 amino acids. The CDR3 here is CASISRGVETQYF. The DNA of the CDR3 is TGCGCCAGCATCTCACGGGGTGTGGAGACCCAGTACTTC.

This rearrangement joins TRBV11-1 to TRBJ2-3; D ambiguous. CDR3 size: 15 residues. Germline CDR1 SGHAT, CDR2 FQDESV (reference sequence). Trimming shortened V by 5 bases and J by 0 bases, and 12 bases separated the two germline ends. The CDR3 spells CASSPRDQSTDTQYF. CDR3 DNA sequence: TGTGCCAGCAGCCCGAGAGACCAGAGCACAGATACGCAGTATTTT.

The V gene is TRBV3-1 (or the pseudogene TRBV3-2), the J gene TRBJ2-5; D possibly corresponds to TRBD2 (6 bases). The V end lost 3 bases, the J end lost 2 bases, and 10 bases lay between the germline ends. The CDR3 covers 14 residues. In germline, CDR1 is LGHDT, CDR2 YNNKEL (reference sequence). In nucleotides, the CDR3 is TGTGCCAGCAGCCAGGGGGGAGCGCAAGAGACCCAGTACTTC. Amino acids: CASSQGGAQETQYF.

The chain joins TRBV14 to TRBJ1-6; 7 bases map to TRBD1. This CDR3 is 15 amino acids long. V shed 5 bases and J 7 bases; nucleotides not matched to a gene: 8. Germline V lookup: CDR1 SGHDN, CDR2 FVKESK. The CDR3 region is CASSARQGANSPLHF. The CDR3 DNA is TGTGCCAGCAGCGCCCGACAGGGAGCAAATTCACCCCTCCACTTT.

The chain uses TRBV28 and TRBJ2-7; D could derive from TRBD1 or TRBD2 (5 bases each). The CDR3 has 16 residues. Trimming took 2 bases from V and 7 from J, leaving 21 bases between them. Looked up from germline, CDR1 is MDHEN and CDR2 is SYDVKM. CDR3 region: CASSLTGQVTGYEQYF. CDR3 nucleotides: TGTGCCAGCAGTTTAACGGGGCAGGTAACCGGCTATGAGCAGTACTTC.

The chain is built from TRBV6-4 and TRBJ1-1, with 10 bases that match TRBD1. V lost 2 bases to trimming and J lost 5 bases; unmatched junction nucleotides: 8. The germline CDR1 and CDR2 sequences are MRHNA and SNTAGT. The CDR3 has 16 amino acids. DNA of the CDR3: TGTGCCAGCAGTGACCCGGGACAGGGGAAATGGACTGAAGCTTTCTTT. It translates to CASSDPGQGKWTEAFF.

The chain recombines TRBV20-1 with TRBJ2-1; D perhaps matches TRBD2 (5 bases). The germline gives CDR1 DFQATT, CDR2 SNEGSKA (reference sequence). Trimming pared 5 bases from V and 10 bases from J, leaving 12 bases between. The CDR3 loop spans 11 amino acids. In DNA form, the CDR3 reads TGCAGTGCTGGACTTCAGCTAGAGCAGTTCTTC. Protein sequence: CSAGLQLEQFF.